This is a list of T cell receptor beta chains from one sample in a study of CD8+ T cells in alopecia areata. This table comes from immunoSEQ multiplex PCR, and its TCRdb copy is limited to in-frame clones, with some not included. This table has 150,000 or so clones, 55% appearing once. The specimen sequenced was CD4+ T cells sorted from blood. The receptors originated from a human donor in good health. The CDR3 runs from the conserved cysteine through the conserved F or W. The D gene is left open where the match is weak. Rows give clone size only sometimes, using once, few, many, or a class for an expanded clone.

TRBJ1-1 | NA | TRBV29-1 | NA | TGCAGCGCCAAACAGGGTCGTATCGCTGAAGCTTTCTTT | CSAKQGRIAEAFF
TRBJ1-5 | NA | TRBV2 | NA | TGTGCCAGCAGTGATTACGGGTACAATCAGCCCCAGCATTTT | CASSDYGYNQPQHF
TRBJ2-1 | NA | TRBV7-2 | TRBD2 | TGTGCCAGCAGCCTAAGGACTAGCCGCAATGAGCAGTTCTTC | CASSLRTSRNEQFF
TRBJ1-5 | NA | TRBV30 | TRBD1 | TGTGCCTGGAGTGACGCGACAGGGGACAATCAGCCCCAGCATTTT | CAWSDATGDNQPQHF
TRBJ2-1 | NA | TRBV29-1 | NA | TGCAGCGTTGTAATGGTTACGGGTGAGCAGTTCTTC | CSVVMVTGEQFF
TRBJ1-2 | NA | TRBV5-4 | NA | TGTGCCAGCAGCTTGGCCGGTTACGGGGAGCATGGCTACACCTTC | CASSLAGYGEHGYTF
TRBJ2-1 | few | TRBV30 | NA | TGTGCCTGGAACAGGGGGGGAGATGAGCAGTTCTTC | CAWNRGGDEQFF
TRBJ2-7 | few | TRBV2 | NA | TGTGCCAGCAGTGCCAACAGTGAGTACGAGCAGTACTTC | CASSANSEYEQYF
TRBJ2-2 | once | TRBV7-3 | TRBD2 | TGTGCCAGCAGCCCGACACTAGCGGGAGGGGAGCTGTTTTTT | CASSPTLAGGELFF
TRBJ2-5 | NA | TRBV5-6 | TRBD1 | TGTGCCAGCAGCTCCCGACAGGGGTTGTGGAAGACCCAGTACTTC | CASSSRQGLWKTQYF
TRBJ2-2 | NA | TRBV6-5 | NA | TGTGCCAGCAGTTACTCCGGGAACACCGGGGAGCTGTTTTTT | CASSYSGNTGELFF
TRBJ1-5 | few | TRBV2 | TRBD1 | TGTGCCAGCAGTAAAGGACCCGGGACAGGGGATATCCGCAATCAGCCCCAGCATTTT | CASSKGPGTGDIRNQPQHF
TRBJ1-1 | NA | TRBV5-1 | NA | TGCGCCAGCAGCATACAGGGTAGGGCTGAAGCTTTCTTT | CASSIQGRAEAFF
TRBJ2-2 | NA | TRBV7-9 | NA | TGTGCCAGCACCGACATCATTGGGTCCAGAAACACCGGGGAGCTGTTTTTT | CASTDIIGSRNTGELFF
TRBJ2-7 | NA | TRBV27 | NA | TGTGCCAGCAGTCCCATGGGGGGGCACCCCTACGAGCAGTACTTC | CASSPMGGHPYEQYF
TRBJ2-1 | NA | TRBV5-4 | NA | TGTGCCAGCAGCGCAACCCATTACAATGAGCAGTTCTTC | CASSATHYNEQFF
TRBJ1-4 | NA | TRBV11-2 | TRBD1 | TGTGCCAGCAGGGAAGGACAGGCCTCTCGAAAACTGTTTTTT | CASREGQASRKLFF
TRBJ2-5 | few | TRBV28 | NA | TGTGCCAGCAGCCACCCATCGGGAAACCAAGAGACCCAGTACTTC | CASSHPSGNQETQYF
TRBJ2-7 | NA | TRBV28 | TRBD1 | TGTGCCAGCAGCCTTAGGACAGGGGGTAACTACGAGCAGTACTTC | CASSLRTGGNYEQYF
TRBJ2-7 | few | TRBV5-1 | NA | TGCGCCAGCAGCTTGGCAGGGACCTCCTACGAGCAGTACTTC | CASSLAGTSYEQYF
TRBJ2-1 | NA | TRBV5-1 | NA | TGCGCCAGCAGCGCCCACAATGAGCAGTTCTTC | CASSAHNEQFF
TRBJ2-7 | few | TRBV29-1 | TRBD1 | TGCAGCGTTGATGGACAGGGGACCTACGAGCAGTACTTC | CSVDGQGTYEQYF
TRBJ1-1 | NA | TRBV13 | NA | TGTGCCAGCAGCTTAGGATCAGGGAACACTGAAGCTTTCTTT | CASSLGSGNTEAFF
TRBJ1-1 | once | TRBV2 | NA | TGTGCCAGCAGGTTTGGGGTGGGAGCTTTCTTT | CASRFGVGAFF
TRBJ2-2 | few | TRBV11-2 | NA | TGTGCCAGCAGCCGGTTGCGTCTGAACACCGGGGAGCTGTTTTTT | CASSRLRLNTGELFF
TRBJ2-7 | NA | TRBV7-9 | NA | TGTGCCAGCAGCCCGAGAGGACGGTCGGAGGAGTACTTC | CASSPRGRSEEYF
TRBJ1-2 | NA | TRBV6-6 | NA | TGTGCCAGCAGTTACGGACAAGACTATGGCTACACCTTC | CASSYGQDYGYTF
TRBJ2-1 | once | TRBV20-1 | TRBD2 | TGCAGTGCTAGCCCCGGGGGGGGGCAGTTCTTC | CSASPGGGQFF
TRBJ1-2 | NA | TRBV4-2 | NA | TGTGCCAGCAGCCAAGATTTGGACTATGGCTACACCTTC | CASSQDLDYGYTF
TRBJ1-5 | NA | TRBV19 | NA | TGTGCCAGTAGACCAGGGCACAATCAGCCCCAGCATTTT | CASRPGHNQPQHF
TRBJ2-7 | NA | TRBV25-1 | NA | TGTGCCAGCAGCTACCTCGCAGGCTACGAGCAGTACTTC | CASSYLAGYEQYF